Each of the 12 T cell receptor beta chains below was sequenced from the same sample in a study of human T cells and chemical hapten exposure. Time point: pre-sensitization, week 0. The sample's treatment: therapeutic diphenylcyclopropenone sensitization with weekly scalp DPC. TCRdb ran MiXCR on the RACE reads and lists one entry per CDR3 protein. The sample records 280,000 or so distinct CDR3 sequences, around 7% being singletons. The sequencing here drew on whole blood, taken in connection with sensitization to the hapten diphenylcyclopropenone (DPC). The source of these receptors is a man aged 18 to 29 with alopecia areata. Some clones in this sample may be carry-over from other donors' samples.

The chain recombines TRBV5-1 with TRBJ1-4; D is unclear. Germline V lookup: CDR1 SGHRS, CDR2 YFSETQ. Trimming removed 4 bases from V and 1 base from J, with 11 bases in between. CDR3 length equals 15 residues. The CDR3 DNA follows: TGCGCCAGCAGCGATAACGGGCTAACTAATGAAAAACTGTTTTTT. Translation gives CASSDNGLTNEKLFF.

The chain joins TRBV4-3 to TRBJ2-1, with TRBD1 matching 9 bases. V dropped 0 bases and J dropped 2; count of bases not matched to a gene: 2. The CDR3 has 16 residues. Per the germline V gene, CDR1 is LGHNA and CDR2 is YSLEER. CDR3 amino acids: CASSQDRDRAYNEQFF. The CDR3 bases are TGCGCCAGCAGCCAAGATAGGGACAGGGCCTACAATGAGCAGTTCTTC.

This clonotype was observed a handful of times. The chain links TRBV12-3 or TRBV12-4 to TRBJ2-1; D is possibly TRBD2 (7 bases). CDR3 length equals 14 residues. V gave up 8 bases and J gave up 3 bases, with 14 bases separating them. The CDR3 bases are TGTGCCAGCCGGGGGCGGGGGATCTACAATGAGCAGTTCTTC. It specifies CASRGRGIYNEQFF.

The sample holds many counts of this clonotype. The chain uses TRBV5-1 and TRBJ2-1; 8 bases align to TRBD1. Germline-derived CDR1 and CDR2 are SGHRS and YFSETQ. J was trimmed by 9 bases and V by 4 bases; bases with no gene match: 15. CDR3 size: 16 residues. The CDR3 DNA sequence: TGCGCCAGCAGCCGCGCCGGACAGGGAGTTTCTGGTGAGCAGTTCTTC. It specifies CASSRAGQGVSGEQFF.

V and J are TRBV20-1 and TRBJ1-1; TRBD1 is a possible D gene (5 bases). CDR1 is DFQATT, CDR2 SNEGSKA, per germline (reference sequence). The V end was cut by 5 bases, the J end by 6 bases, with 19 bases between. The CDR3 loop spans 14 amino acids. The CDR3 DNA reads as TGCAGTGCTGGGCCGAACGGGGTGGGGGCTGAAGCTTTCTTT. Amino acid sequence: CSAGPNGVGAEAFF.

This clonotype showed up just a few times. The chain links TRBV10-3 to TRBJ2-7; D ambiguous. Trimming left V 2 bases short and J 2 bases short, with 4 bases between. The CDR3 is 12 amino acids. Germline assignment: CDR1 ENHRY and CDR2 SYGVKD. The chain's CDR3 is CAISEGTYEQYF. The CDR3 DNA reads TGTGCCATCAGTGAGGGCACCTACGAGCAGTACTTC.

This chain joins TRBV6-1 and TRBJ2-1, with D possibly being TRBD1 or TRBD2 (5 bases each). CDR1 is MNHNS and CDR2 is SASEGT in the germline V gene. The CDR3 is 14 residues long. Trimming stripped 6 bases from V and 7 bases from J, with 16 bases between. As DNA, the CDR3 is TGTGCCAGCAGGCCTAAGGGACCGACAAATGAGCAGTTCTTC. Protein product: CASRPKGPTNEQFF.

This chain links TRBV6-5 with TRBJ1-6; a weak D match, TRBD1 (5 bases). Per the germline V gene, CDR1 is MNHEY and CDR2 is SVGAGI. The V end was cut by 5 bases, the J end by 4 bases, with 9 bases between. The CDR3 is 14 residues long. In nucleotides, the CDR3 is TGTGCCAGCAGTGCGACAGCATATAATTCACCCCTCCACTTT. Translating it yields CASSATAYNSPLHF.

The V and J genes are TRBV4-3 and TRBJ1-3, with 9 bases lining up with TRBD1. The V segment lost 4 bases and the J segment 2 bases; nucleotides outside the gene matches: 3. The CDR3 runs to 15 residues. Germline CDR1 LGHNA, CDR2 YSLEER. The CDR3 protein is CASSPGTGPGNTIYF. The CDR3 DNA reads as TGCGCCAGCAGCCCGGGGACAGGGCCTGGAAACACCATATATTTT.

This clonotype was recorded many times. The CDR3: CASSLEVQGNTGELFF. The CDR3 region has the DNA TGCGCCAGCAGCTTGGAGGTCCAGGGGAACACCGGGGAGCTGTTTTTT. The V call is TRBV5-1, the J call TRBJ2-2, with D maybe TRBD1 (5 bases). Germline values: CDR1 SGHRS, CDR2 YFSETQ. CDR3 size: 16 residues. The ends were cut back, 0 bases at V and 1 base at J, with 10 bases in the middle.

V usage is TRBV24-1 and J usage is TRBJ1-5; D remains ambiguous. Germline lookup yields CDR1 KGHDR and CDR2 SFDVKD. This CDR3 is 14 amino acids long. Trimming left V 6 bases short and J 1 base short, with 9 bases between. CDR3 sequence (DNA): TGTGCCACCAGTAGCGCCAGGAGCAATCAGCCCCAGCATTTT. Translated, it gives CATSSARSNQPQHF.

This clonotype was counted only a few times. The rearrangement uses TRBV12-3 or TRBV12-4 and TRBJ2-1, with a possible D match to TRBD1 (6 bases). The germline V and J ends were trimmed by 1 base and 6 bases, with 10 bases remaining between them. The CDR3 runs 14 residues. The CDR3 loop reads CASSLDLGGNEQFF. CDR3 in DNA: TGTGCCAGCAGTTTAGATTTAGGGGGCAATGAGCAGTTCTTC.